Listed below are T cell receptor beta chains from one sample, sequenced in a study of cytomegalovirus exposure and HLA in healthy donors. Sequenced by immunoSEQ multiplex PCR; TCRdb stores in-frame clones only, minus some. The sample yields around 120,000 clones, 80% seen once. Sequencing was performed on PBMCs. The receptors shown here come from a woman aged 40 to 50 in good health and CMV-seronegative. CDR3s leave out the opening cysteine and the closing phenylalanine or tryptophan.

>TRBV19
ASKSGWSYNEQF
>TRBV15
ATSILRGSNQPQH
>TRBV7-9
ASSLGVSGETQY
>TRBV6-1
ASSPRTGSNSPLH
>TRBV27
ASSDRGTGPQH
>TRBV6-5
ASKGQGGTEAF
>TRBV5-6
ASSLPARGAGTSRLEQY
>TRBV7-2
ASSPGGDRGEKLF
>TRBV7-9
ASSRDTGYEQF
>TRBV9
ASSPRPEPNTEAF
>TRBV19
ASSQDTNYGYT
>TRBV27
ASRAGGWKNIQY
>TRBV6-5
ASSYSTGLSGNTIY
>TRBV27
ASSPRKLAANTGELF
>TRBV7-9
ASSPRTGVGYGYT